The 22 T cell receptor beta chains reported below all come from one sample, sequenced in a study of glioma-infiltrating T cells after dendritic cell vaccination. Time point: after dendritic cell vaccination, including at tumor progression/relapse. The table came from immunoSEQ multiplex PCR; TCRdb's copy has only in-frame clones and leaves some out. Of about 94,000 clones listed, around 80% are singletons. The sample consisted of blood, taken after dendritic cell vaccination. These TCRs come from a human donor with glioblastoma.

This sequence joins TRBV5-1 and TRBJ2-1, with 14 positions matching TRBD2. Per the germline V gene, CDR1 is SGHRS and CDR2 is YFSETQ. The J segment lost 0 bases and the V segment lost 4 bases, leaving 15 bases of the junction unmatched. The CDR3 has 21 amino acids. CDR3 loop: CASSPGTWTSGGIRSYNEQFF. The CDR3 DNA follows: TGCGCCAGCAGCCCCGGAACTTGGACTAGCGGGGGGATACGCTCCTACAATGAGCAGTTCTTC. Full variable domain (outside the CDR3, taken from reference TRBV5-1 and TRBJ2-1): KAGVTQTPRYLIKTRGQQVTLSCSPISGHRSVSWYQQTPGQGLQFLFEYFSETQRNKGNFPGRFSGRQFSNSRSEMNVSTLELGDSALYLCASSPGTWTSGGIRSYNEQFFGPGTRLTVL.

This sequence joins TRBV19 and TRBJ2-5, with 9 bases that match TRBD1. This CDR3 has 14 amino acids. V lost 4 bases to trimming and J lost 5 bases; unmatched junction nucleotides: 5. CDR1 is LNHDA, CDR2 SQIVND, per germline (reference sequence). The CDR3 DNA reads as TGTGCCAGTAGTACACAGGGGGCGAGGGAGACCCAGTACTTC. Encoded protein: CASSTQGARETQYF.

For this clone: An end of the junction does not agree with germline; a read error may underlie this. The CDR3: CASSVGQGSGNTIYF. In DNA, the CDR3 is TGTGCCAGCAGCGTAGGACAGGGATCTGGAAACACTATATATTTT. This chain uses TRBV9 with TRBJ1-3; 7 bases are shared with TRBD1. From germline, CDR1 is SGDLS and CDR2 YYNGEE. The length of the CDR3 is 15 residues.

The rearrangement uses TRBV5-1 and TRBJ2-3, with a possible D match to TRBD1 (7 bases). This CDR3 comprises 16 residues. Trimming removed 0 bases at V and 4 bases at J, with 15 bases between. Germline lookup yields CDR1 SGHRS and CDR2 YFSETQ. In DNA form, the CDR3 reads TGCGCCAGCAGCTTGGTAGCTACAGGGGAGGCAGATACGCAGTATTTT. The encoded protein is CASSLVATGEADTQYF. Full variable domain (remainder filled in from reference TRBV5-1 and TRBJ2-3): KAGVTQTPRYLIKTRGQQVTLSCSPISGHRSVSWYQQTPGQGLQFLFEYFSETQRNKGNFPGRFSGRQFSNSRSEMNVSTLELGDSALYLCASSLVATGEADTQYFGPGTRLTVL.

The chain joins TRBV30 to TRBJ1-6, with D unresolved. The CDR3 spans 12 residues. The germline CDR1 and CDR2 sequences are GTSNPN and SVGIG (reference sequence). Trimming took 2 bases from V and 7 from J, leaving 6 bases between them. CDR3 nucleotides: TGTGCCTGGAGTAGCAGGAATTCACCCCTCCACTTT. This sequence encodes CAWSSRNSPLHF.

The V and J genes are TRBV2 and TRBJ2-2; D possibly corresponds to TRBD1 (6 bases). The length of the CDR3 is 14 residues. V lost 8 bases and J lost 4, with 14 bases in between. CDR1 SNHLY and CDR2 FYNNEI come from the germline V gene. CDR3 sequence (DNA): TGTGCCAGCGCTCCGGGACACTTCACCGGGGAGCTGTTTTTT. This gives the protein CASAPGHFTGELFF.

The genes are TRBV5-8 and TRBJ2-4; D possibly corresponds to TRBD1 (6 bases). Trimming left V 5 bases short and J 5 bases short, with 17 bases between. There are 15 residues in the CDR3. Germline loops: CDR1 SGHTS, CDR2 YDEGEE. The CDR3 DNA sequence: TGTGCCAGCAGTTTTCCGGGACATCCACAAAACATTCAGTACTTC. Its translation: CASSFPGHPQNIQYF.

CDR3 loop: CASSSQRGTTDTQYF. The CDR3 nucleotides read TGCGCCAGCAGCTCACAGCGGGGGACGACAGATACGCAGTATTTT. This rearrangement joins TRBV5-1 to TRBJ2-3; 8 bases are a match to TRBD2. This CDR3 spans 15 amino acids. J was trimmed by 3 bases and V by 3 bases; bases with no gene match: 6. Germline lookup yields CDR1 SGHRS and CDR2 YFSETQ.

This clone was recorded once. The rearrangement links TRBV18 to TRBJ1-2; 7 nucleotides agree with TRBD1. The CDR3 has 16 amino acids. CDR1 and CDR2 from the germline V gene are KGHSH and LQKENI. J lost 5 bases, V lost 3 bases, and 12 bases had no gene match. CDR3 bases: TGTGCCAGCTCACCTTCGACAGGGACCCACCCTTATGGCTACACCTTC. Residues: CASSPSTGTHPYGYTF.

V gene TRBV5-1 combines with J gene TRBJ1-1, with D possibly matching TRBD1 (6 bases). From germline, CDR1 is SGHRS and CDR2 YFSETQ. There are 16 residues in the CDR3. V was pared by 4 bases and J by 1 base, with 17 bases between. The CDR3 sequence is CASSATQGWANTEAFF. The CDR3, as DNA: TGCGCCAGCAGCGCCACACAGGGTTGGGCGAACACTGAAGCTTTCTTT. Together with reference TRBV5-1 and TRBJ1-1, the CDR3 gives the full variable domain: KAGVTQTPRYLIKTRGQQVTLSCSPISGHRSVSWYQQTPGQGLQFLFEYFSETQRNKGNFPGRFSGRQFSNSRSEMNVSTLELGDSALYLCASSATQGWANTEAFFGQGTRLTVV.

CDR3 loop: CASSPQSPGAGYEQYF. CDR3 bases: TGTGCCAGCTCACCACAGAGTCCAGGGGCAGGATACGAGCAGTACTTC. The chain joins TRBV18 to TRBJ2-7; the D gene is possibly TRBD1 (6 bases). Between the trimmed V and J ends, which lost 1 base and 4 bases, there was a span of 17 bases. The CDR3 has 16 amino acids. The germline gives CDR1 KGHSH, CDR2 LQKENI.

The gene calls are TRBV19 and TRBJ1-3; D gene unclear. CDR3 size: 11 residues. The germline CDR1 and CDR2 sequences are LNHDA and SQIVND (reference sequence). Trimming removed 4 bases at V and 11 bases at J, with 9 bases between. DNA for the CDR3: TGTGCCAGTAGTACCAACGTAGCCATATATTTT. It codes for CASSTNVAIYF. Looking up the rest from reference TRBV19 and TRBJ1-3 gives the full variable domain: DGGITQSPKYLFRKEGQNVTLSCEQNLNHDAMYWYRQDPGQGLRLIYYSQIVNDFQKGDIAEGYSVSREKKESFPLTVTSAQKNPTAFYLCASSTNVAIYFGEGSWLTVV.

This rearrangement joins TRBV9 to TRBJ2-2, with TRBD2 matching over 16 bases. The CDR3 totals 17 residues. Trimming at V came to 4 bases and at J to 4 bases, leaving 4 bases not matched to a gene. Germline CDR1 SGDLS, CDR2 YYNGEE. The DNA of the CDR3 is TGTGCCAGCAGCTTGGGACTAGCGGGAGGGTTCACCGGGGAGCTGTTTTTT. Translating it yields CASSLGLAGGFTGELFF.

This clone was counted once. The V gene is TRBV7-2, the J gene TRBJ2-7, with 9 bases aligning to TRBD2. The germline V gene has CDR1 SGHTA and CDR2 FQGNSA. After removal of 1 base from V and 4 bases from J, the junction contained 2 bases not matched to a gene. The CDR3 extends over 14 amino acids. CDR3 DNA: TGTGCCAGCAGCTTAGACCTAGCGGGATACGAGCAGTACTTC. This gives the protein CASSLDLAGYEQYF.

V is TRBV30 and J is TRBJ1-3; no firm D call. The CDR3 runs to 12 residues. CDR1 is GTSNPN and CDR2 is SVGIG in the germline V gene (reference sequence). V lost 0 bases, J lost 10 bases, and 10 bases lay in between. The CDR3 DNA is TGTGCCTGGAGTGTGCCAGGTGGGACCATATATTTT. Its protein is CAWSVPGGTIYF.

This chain connects TRBV5-1 to TRBJ1-1, with 7 bases aligning to TRBD1. The germline CDR1 and CDR2 sequences are SGHRS and YFSETQ. This CDR3 is built from 14 residues. The J segment lost 2 bases and the V segment lost 4 bases, leaving 5 bases of the junction unmatched. CDR3 nucleotides: TGCGCCAGCAGCGGTGGACAGGACAACACTGAAGCTTTCTTT. Protein: CASSGGQDNTEAFF.

The rearrangement joins TRBV5-1 to TRBJ2-7; D possibly corresponds to TRBD1 (5 bases). Trimming pared 0 bases from V and 1 base from J, leaving 8 bases between. From germline, CDR1 is SGHRS and CDR2 YFSETQ. This CDR3 is 14 amino acids long. The CDR3 reads CASSLGQLSYEQYF. CDR3 DNA: TGCGCCAGCAGCTTGGGACAGCTATCCTACGAGCAGTACTTC.

For this clone: This same CDR3 is encoded by further DNA sequences in the sample. V gene TRBV28 combines with J gene TRBJ2-7; possibly TRBD2 for D (6 bases). CDR3 length: 12 residues. V gave up 5 bases and J gave up 7 bases, with 12 bases separating them. Germline V CDR1 and CDR2: MDHEN, SYDVKM. The CDR3 DNA sequence: TGTGCCAGCAGTCCTCGGGACTTTGAGCAGTACTTC. Translating gives CASSPRDFEQYF.

This clone appeared a few times. Other DNA sequences in the same sample also yield this CDR3. V usage is TRBV10-1 and J usage is TRBJ2-3; no definite D call. This CDR3 contains 12 residues. CDR1 is WNHNN and CDR2 is SYGVQD in the germline V gene (reference sequence). V was cut by 5 bases and J by 3 bases, with 6 bases left in between. CDR3 protein: CASSYSTDTQYF. In DNA, the CDR3 is TGCGCCAGCAGTTACTCAACAGATACGCAGTATTTT.

This chain joins TRBV28 and TRBJ2-7, with TRBD2 identical over 14 bases. Trimming at V came to 6 bases and at J to 8 bases, leaving 3 bases not matched to a gene. Germline assignment: CDR1 MDHEN and CDR2 SYDVKM. This CDR3 contains 13 residues. The CDR3: CASRRTSGGKQYF. As DNA, the CDR3 is TGTGCCAGCAGAAGGACTAGCGGGGGGAAGCAGTACTTC.

The chain carries TRBV6-1 and TRBJ2-5, with D maybe TRBD1 (5 bases). Trimming stripped 2 bases from V and 7 bases from J, with 8 bases between. Germline-derived CDR1 and CDR2 are MNHNS and SASEGT. CDR3 size: 12 residues. This CDR3 reads CASSERGATQYF. The CDR3 coding sequence is TGTGCCAGCAGTGAAAGGGGCGCGACCCAGTACTTC.

V is TRBV6-5 and J is TRBJ1-2; 10 positions agree with TRBD1. Germline values: CDR1 MNHEY, CDR2 SVGAGI. V dropped 6 bases and J dropped 7; count of bases not matched to a gene: 5. The CDR3 contains 13 residues. CDR3 in amino acids: CASRSGTGVGYTF. In DNA form, the CDR3 reads TGTGCCAGCAGATCCGGGACAGGGGTTGGCTACACCTTC.